Below, one TCR beta chain is given with its context. Its antigen is unidentified. This sample is drawn from a study of vaccination effects on CD4 cells after COVID-19. Study overall: Participants were given two doses of BNT162b2 or mRNA-1273 vaccine.

Study results and limitations: Vaccine- and infection-induced clones showed marked clonal contraction late following vaccination. A shortage of convalescent patients and an absence of early post-infection timepoints characterized the study.

Sequencing used immunoSEQ multiplex PCR; TCRdb keeps in-frame clones, though not all of them. In the table there are around 25,000 clones, 72% of which are singletons. Within the ViraFEST assay, antigen-specific CD4+ T cells underwent expansion with viral peptide pools prior to sequencing. Isolating CD4+ T cells followed approximately 9 days of culture. In the vaccine recipients, nucleocapsid antibodies were negative and there was no prior SARS-CoV-2 infection. For each well, two million PBMC were cultured with roughly 11 IU/ml IL-2 and roughly 9.2 ug/ml peptides. Trimming shortened V by 5 bases and J by 2 bases, and 17 bases separated the two germline ends. Germline CDR1 is MNHEY and CDR2 is SMNVEV (reference sequence). This CDR3 spans 16 amino acids.

Sequencing used CD4+ T cells from PBMCs cultured with SARS-CoV-2 spike peptides, obtained before COVID-19 vaccination. The chain uses TRBV27 and TRBJ2-3, with D maybe TRBD2 (7 bases). This receptor was obtained from a human donor who received a COVID-19 vaccine. CDR3: CASSVIGGANTDTQYF. CDR3 bases: TGTGCCAGCAGTGTAATAGGGGGGGCGAACACAGATACGCAGTATTTT.